These T cell receptor beta chains were read from a single sample in a study of monozygotic twins with inflammatory bowel disease. From its re-call of the 5' RACE reads, TCRdb lists each CDR3 protein once, without DNA. The table for this sample gives about 300,000 distinct CDR3 sequences. The sequenced material came from blood. Source of these receptors: a human donor with ulcerative colitis or Crohn's disease, or a healthy co-twin of an affected twin (not recorded which). Each CDR3 is given with its conserved first and last residue.

v_call	j_call	cdr3_aa
TRBV29-1	TRBJ1-1	CSARDGLNTEAFF
TRBV6-2/TRBV6-3	TRBJ2-1	CASSSLRGTNNEQFF
TRBV4-3	TRBJ2-5	CASSWNSGETQYF
TRBV4-2	TRBJ2-6	CASSQPRSTGANVLTF
TRBV9	TRBJ2-1	CASSVGGVDEQFF
TRBV6-6	TRBJ1-2	CASSRGQDYYGYTF
TRBV6-5	TRBJ1-1	CASSSRDRRNTEAFF
TRBV5-6	TRBJ1-6	CASSFGQGLNNSPLHF
TRBV12-3/TRBV12-4	TRBJ1-1	CASSLKGNTEAFF
TRBV27	TRBJ1-1	CASNFNDRKTEAFF
TRBV6-5	TRBJ2-1	CASSSHRIHDYNEQFF
TRBV6-2/TRBV6-3	TRBJ1-1	CASSYTGLNTEAFF
TRBV5-1	TRBJ2-1	CASSPVRDSEQFF
TRBV7-2	TRBJ2-5	CASSLGQGKVIETQYF
TRBV7-2	TRBJ1-2	CASSPTGVYGYTF
TRBV6-5	TRBJ2-7	CASSYLRLAEGLYF
TRBV7-2	TRBJ2-7	CASSKMGTGEYEQYF
TRBV7-6	TRBJ2-5	CASSPGLAEQETQYF
TRBV4-3	TRBJ2-7	CASSPGSVSYEQYF
TRBV5-6	TRBJ2-5	CASSSLGGWGGETQYF
TRBV12-3/TRBV12-4	TRBJ2-2	CASSFLTGGRSKSAGELFF
TRBV5-1	TRBJ2-3	CASSPGQGTDTQYF
TRBV5-1	TRBJ2-3	CASMRGGITDTQYF
TRBV20-1	TRBJ2-3	CSATPGGPLLDTQYF
TRBV9	TRBJ1-1	CASSPGGYEAFF
TRBV4-3	TRBJ2-1	CASSQRTSGSSYNEQFF
TRBV28	TRBJ1-1	CASSATGPTEAFF
TRBV10-3	TRBJ2-6	CAISGGGTSSGANVLTF
TRBV7-2	TRBJ2-3	CASSLAGLAPGDTQYF
TRBV5-1	TRBJ2-7	CASSSQRTGTYEQYF
TRBV6-5	TRBJ1-2	CASSSEVQPTGRYGYTF
TRBV6-2/TRBV6-3	TRBJ2-1	CASSPEGGSNEQFF
TRBV24-1	TRBJ2-5	CATKSRDHVDETQYF
TRBV30	TRBJ2-1	CAWSVQGTSGLGVSYNEQFF
TRBV4-3	TRBJ1-2	CASSQDPGAVFGYTF
TRBV7-9	TRBJ1-5	CASSLDRDRGRSQPQHF
TRBV2	TRBJ2-7	CASSGLHYEQYF
TRBV27	TRBJ2-1	CASSFLSGAYNEQFF
TRBV7-2	TRBJ2-2	CASSLRQDTGELFF
TRBV27	TRBJ2-2	CASSSGGANTGELFF
TRBV5-1	TRBJ1-6	CASSHLWDTNSPLHF
TRBV24-1	TRBJ1-2	CATSGKDRGQDNYGYTF
TRBV24-1	TRBJ1-5	CATSDSVAGALVPQHF
TRBV27	TRBJ2-3	CASSLRLAGTDTQYF
TRBV20-1	TRBJ2-3	CSASYPGTGGDTQYF
TRBV12-3/TRBV12-4	TRBJ2-7	CASRVAGGWEQYF
TRBV29-1	TRBJ1-1	CSVDGTGDEAFF
TRBV29-1	TRBJ2-3	CSERTSTDTQYF
TRBV4-3	TRBJ2-1	CASSQENLAGPYNKQFF
TRBV28	TRBJ2-7	CASRTDFYEQYF
TRBV5-4	TRBJ1-4	CASSPGGRSTNEKLFF
TRBV6-4	TRBJ2-1	CASRREGTDNEQFF
TRBV19	TRBJ2-7	CASSIGQGTFQQYF
TRBV6-4	TRBJ2-3	CASSPAASTDTQYF
TRBV30	TRBJ1-5	CAWTLDRNQPQHF